The 23 T cell receptor beta chains below come from one sample, sequenced in a study of blood T cell repertoires in COVID-19. TCRdb's copy holds only in-frame clones and misses some; the assay was immunoSEQ multiplex PCR. The sample holds about 440,000 clones; roughly 89% are singletons and the top ten take 4% to 5.5%. The specimen sequenced was peripheral blood. These receptors all stem from a woman aged 25 to 39 with acute or convalescent COVID-19.

The chain couples TRBV12-3 or TRBV12-4 to TRBJ2-1, with D maybe TRBD1 (5 bases). V was pared by 4 bases and J by 9 bases, with 13 bases between. The CDR3 runs to 13 residues. The CDR3 is CASSYFREGEQFF. As DNA, the CDR3 is TGTGCCAGCAGTTATTTCAGGGAAGGTGAGCAGTTCTTC.

In DNA, the CDR3 is TGCGCCAGCAGCGTGGGAGCTGGCTACACCTTC. Amino acids: CASSVGAGYTF. The chain recombines TRBV5-1 with TRBJ1-2, with D hard to call. CDR3 length: 11 residues. Germline assignment: CDR1 SGHRS and CDR2 YFSETQ. V dropped 4 bases and J dropped 7 bases, with 8 bases sitting between them.

The chain joins TRBV7-8 to TRBJ2-1, with D possibly matching TRBD1 (6 bases). The CDR3 length is 13 residues. Deletions cut 4 bases from V and 4 bases from J, with 8 bases between. Per germline, CDR1 SGHVS and CDR2 FQNEAQ. The CDR3 sequence is CASSSDRYNEQFF. In nucleotides, the CDR3 is TGTGCCAGCAGCTCGGACAGATACAATGAGCAGTTCTTC.

This clone has a single count. The chain has TRBV3-1 (or the pseudogene TRBV3-2) and TRBJ2-7; 7 bases map to TRBD2. CDR3 size: 16 residues. J gave up 1 base and V 2 bases, and 8 bases lay outside the gene matches. Germline V gives CDR1 LGHDT, CDR2 YNNKEL (reference sequence). The CDR3 bases are TGTGCCAGCAGCCAATGGCCCACCGGGGGGTCCTACGAGCAGTACTTC. Its protein product is CASSQWPTGGSYEQYF.

This chain joins TRBV6-5 and TRBJ1-2; possibly TRBD1 for D (5 bases). Trimming removed 6 bases at V and 4 bases at J, with 12 bases between. The CDR3 totals 13 residues. Per the germline V gene, CDR1 is MNHEY and CDR2 is SVGAGI. In DNA form, the CDR3 reads TGTGCCAGCAGATCGACAGACCTCTATGGCTACACCTTC. This gives the protein CASRSTDLYGYTF.

On this clone: Other DNA sequences in the same sample also yield this CDR3. The rearrangement links TRBV5-1 to TRBJ1-2; TRBD1 might be the D (5 bases). The germline gives CDR1 SGHRS, CDR2 YFSETQ. The germline V and J ends were trimmed by 0 bases and 4 bases, with 10 bases remaining between them. The CDR3 spans 14 residues. The CDR3, as DNA: TGCGCCAGCAGCTTGGGGCAGGGAACCTATGGCTACACCTTC. Its protein is CASSLGQGTYGYTF.

The CDR3, as DNA: TGTGCCAGTAGTCCGCCCGGGGGTCCCTATGGCTACACCTTC. Translated, it gives CASSPPGGPYGYTF. The chain couples TRBV19 to TRBJ1-2; TRBD1 is a possible D gene (5 bases). The CDR3 runs 14 residues. V lost 5 bases to trimming and J lost 4 bases, with 14 bases between them. Germline CDR1 LNHDA, CDR2 SQIVND (reference sequence).

The chain is built from TRBV15 and TRBJ2-5, with D possibly matching TRBD1 (6 bases). Per germline, CDR1 LNHNV and CDR2 YYDKDF (reference sequence). The CDR3 is 15 amino acids. The V end was cut by 3 bases, the J end by 5 bases, with 16 bases between. Written as DNA, the CDR3 is TGTGCCACCAGCAGCCGGGACATTCAGTGGGAGACCCAGTACTTC. Its translation is CATSSRDIQWETQYF.

V usage is TRBV5-1 and J usage is TRBJ2-2; D perhaps matches TRBD1 (5 bases). Deletions cut 4 bases from V and 4 bases from J, with 14 bases between. The germline CDR1 and CDR2 sequences are SGHRS and YFSETQ. The CDR3 contains 15 residues. This chain's CDR3 is CASSSSGLGTGELFF. The CDR3 DNA is TGCGCCAGCAGCAGTTCAGGGTTAGGCACCGGGGAGCTGTTTTTT.

The chain joins TRBV6-6 to TRBJ2-3; no reliable D call. CDR1 MNHNY and CDR2 SVGAGI come from the germline V gene (reference sequence). The CDR3 has 13 residues. V lost 3 bases and J 4 bases, leaving 8 bases between the germline ends. CDR3 protein: CASSYNSADTQYF. In nucleotides, the CDR3 is TGTGCCAGCAGTTATAATTCCGCAGATACGCAGTATTTT.

The count of this clone is one. This chain joins TRBV11-2 and TRBJ2-3; TRBD2 agrees at 12 bases. The V and J ends lost 5 bases and 6 bases, in that order; junction bases with no gene match: 9. The CDR3 covers 16 residues. The germline gives CDR1 SGHAT, CDR2 FQNNGV. The CDR3 loop is CASSLTSGGSRDTQYF. Here the CDR3 DNA reads TGTGCCAGCAGCCTGACTAGCGGGGGTTCCCGGGATACGCAGTATTTT.

V usage is TRBV5-6 and J usage is TRBJ2-1; 10 nucleotides line up with TRBD1. Germline CDR1 reads SGHDT; CDR2 reads YYEEEE. With V trimmed by 4 bases and J by 12 bases, 13 bases remained unmatched. The CDR3 runs 15 residues. This chain's CDR3 is CASSTDRGAFAGQFF. The CDR3 DNA is TGTGCCAGCAGCACGGACAGGGGGGCCTTTGCGGGGCAGTTCTTC.

This clone was counted between two and nine times. The chain employs TRBV3-1 (or the pseudogene TRBV3-2) and TRBJ2-2, with TRBD2 identical over 7 bases. In germline, CDR1 is LGHDT, CDR2 YNNKEL (reference sequence). The CDR3 spans 14 residues. With 4 bases clipped from V and 7 bases from J, the junction kept 6 bases outside the gene matches. This CDR3 is CASSRGGRSGELFF. The CDR3 DNA follows: TGTGCCAGCAGCCGCGGGGGACGTAGCGGGGAGCTGTTTTTT.

V gene TRBV6-5 combines with J gene TRBJ1-5, with no clear D. The germline CDR1 and CDR2 sequences are MNHEY and SVGAGI. The V gene lost 7 bases and the J gene lost 2 bases, with 12 bases spanning the gap. This CDR3 region has 14 residues. Here the CDR3 reads CASMTTGGNQPQHF. The CDR3 DNA reads as TGTGCCAGCATGACTACGGGAGGCAATCAGCCCCAGCATTTT.

V and J are TRBV27 and TRBJ2-6; the match to TRBD1 covers 9 bases. The CDR3 runs to 18 residues. In germline, CDR1 is MNHEY, CDR2 SMNVEV (reference sequence). V shed 6 bases, J shed 3 bases, and the junction held 12 bases outside the gene matches. For the CDR3, the DNA is TGTGCCAGCAGCCGTCCCATCCGGGACAGGGTTGGGGCCAACGTCCTGACTTTC. Protein product: CASSRPIRDRVGANVLTF.

V is TRBV5-1 and J is TRBJ1-1; D possibly corresponds to TRBD1 (5 bases). CDR1 is SGHRS and CDR2 is YFSETQ in the germline V gene. V lost 4 bases, J lost 6 bases, and 7 bases lay in between. This CDR3 contains 11 residues. CDR3 nucleotide sequence: TGCGCCAGCAGCGGGGACTCTGAAGCTTTCTTT. Its translation: CASSGDSEAFF. Full variable domain (remainder filled in from reference TRBV5-1 and TRBJ1-1): KAGVTQTPRYLIKTRGQQVTLSCSPISGHRSVSWYQQTPGQGLQFLFEYFSETQRNKGNFPGRFSGRQFSNSRSEMNVSTLELGDSALYLCASSGDSEAFFGQGTRLTVV.

This clone has a handful of counts. The rearrangement uses TRBV28 and TRBJ1-2, with 10 bases lining up with TRBD1. CDR1 and CDR2 from the germline V gene are MDHEN and SYDVKM. CDR3 length: 14 amino acids. J gave up 8 bases and V 5 bases, and 8 bases lay outside the gene matches. The CDR3 region has the DNA TGTGCCAGCAGTCGGGACAGGGGTTTAGGCGGCTACACCTTC. Translation: CASSRDRGLGGYTF.

The V and J genes are TRBV27 and TRBJ1-1; 7 bases align to TRBD1. CDR3 size: 14 residues. V dropped 5 bases and J dropped 5; count of bases not matched to a gene: 8. Germline-derived CDR1 and CDR2 are MNHEY and SMNVEV (reference sequence). In DNA form, the CDR3 reads TGTGCCAGCAGTCACAGGGGCCAGGGGACTGAAGCTTTCTTT. Protein sequence: CASSHRGQGTEAFF.

The chain links TRBV5-8 to TRBJ2-7; the match to TRBD2 covers 8 bases. The V segment lost 1 base and the J segment 1 base; nucleotides outside the gene matches: 4. The CDR3 extends over 15 amino acids. Germline loops: CDR1 SGHTS, CDR2 YDEGEE. The CDR3: CASSLWAGGSYEQYF. DNA of the CDR3: TGTGCCAGCAGCTTGTGGGCGGGGGGATCCTACGAGCAGTACTTC. Filled out from reference TRBV5-8 and TRBJ2-7, the complete variable domain reads EAGVTQSPTHLIKTRGQQATLRCSPISGHTSVYWYQQALGLGLQFLLWYDEGEERNRGNFPPRFSGRQFPNYSSELNVNALELEDSALYLCASSLWAGGSYEQYFGPGTRLTVT.

The chain employs TRBV11-2 and TRBJ1-1; tentatively, D is TRBD1 (6 bases). This CDR3 spans 13 amino acids. V was shortened by 1 base and J by 7 bases, with 10 bases between the two germline ends. Germline-derived CDR1 and CDR2 are SGHAT and FQNNGV. CDR3 coding DNA: TGTGCCAGCAGCTTAGGACAGGCTCTTGAAGCTTTCTTT. This sequence encodes CASSLGQALEAFF.

The genes are TRBV19 and TRBJ1-5, with TRBD1 as a possible D gene (6 bases). CDR1 is LNHDA, CDR2 SQIVND, per germline (reference sequence). The CDR3 has 14 amino acids. V was trimmed by 6 bases and J by 11 bases, leaving 20 bases between them. The DNA of the CDR3 is TGTGCCAGTAGCACAGGGTGGCGCGTTGGGGCCCAGCATTTT. Encoded protein: CASSTGWRVGAQHF.

The chain carries TRBV6-5 and TRBJ2-7, with 7 bases matching TRBD2. The germline V gene encodes CDR1 MNHEY and CDR2 SVGAGI. The CDR3 runs to 13 residues. The J segment lost 2 bases and the V segment lost 6 bases, leaving 4 bases of the junction unmatched. The CDR3 protein is CASSNGGAYEQYF. CDR3 coding DNA: TGTGCCAGCAGCAATGGGGGGGCCTACGAGCAGTACTTC.

A few counts support this clone. The chain uses TRBV19 and TRBJ1-5; 7 bases agree with TRBD1. This CDR3 region has 17 residues. V shed 4 bases and J 0 bases; nucleotides not matched to a gene: 9. Germline lookup yields CDR1 LNHDA and CDR2 SQIVND (reference sequence). Written as DNA, the CDR3 is TGTGCCAGTAGTAGATTCGGGACAGCTTATAGCAATCAGCCCCAGCATTTT. It codes for CASSRFGTAYSNQPQHF. The entire variable domain, with the rest obtained from reference TRBV19 and TRBJ1-5, is as follows: DGGITQSPKYLFRKEGQNVTLSCEQNLNHDAMYWYRQDPGQGLRLIYYSQIVNDFQKGDIAEGYSVSREKKESFPLTVTSAQKNPTAFYLCASSRFGTAYSNQPQHFGDGTRLSIL.